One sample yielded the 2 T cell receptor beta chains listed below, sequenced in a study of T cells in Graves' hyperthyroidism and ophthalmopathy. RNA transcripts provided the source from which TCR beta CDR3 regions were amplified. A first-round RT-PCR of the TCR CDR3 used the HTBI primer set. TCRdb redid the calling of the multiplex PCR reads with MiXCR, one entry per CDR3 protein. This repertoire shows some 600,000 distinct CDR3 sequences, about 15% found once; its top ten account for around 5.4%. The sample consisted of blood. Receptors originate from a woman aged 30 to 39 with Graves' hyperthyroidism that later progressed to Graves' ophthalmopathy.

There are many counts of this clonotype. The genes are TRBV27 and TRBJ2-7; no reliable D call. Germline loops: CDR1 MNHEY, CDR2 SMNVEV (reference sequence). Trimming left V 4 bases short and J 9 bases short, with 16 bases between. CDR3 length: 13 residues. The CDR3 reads CASSSGPGNGQYF. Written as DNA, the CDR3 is TGTGCCAGCAGTTCGGGCCCCGGCAACGGGCAGTACTTC.

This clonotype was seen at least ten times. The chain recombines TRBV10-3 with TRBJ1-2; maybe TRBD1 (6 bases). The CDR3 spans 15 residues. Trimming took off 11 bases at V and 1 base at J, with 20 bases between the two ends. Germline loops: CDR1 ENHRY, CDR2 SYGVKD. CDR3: CASQDSPWVNYGYTF. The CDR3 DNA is TGTGCCTCCCAGGACAGCCCTTGGGTTAACTATGGCTACACCTTC.